This TCR beta chain was identified during a study of T cell repertoires in aging, cancer and after chemotherapy. In the study overall: Patients with glioblastoma brain tumors were sampled before and after temozolomide-based therapy.

V lost 1 base and J lost 4, with 7 bases in between. CDR1 KGHDR and CDR2 SFDVKD come from the germline V gene. This CDR3 has 13 residues. TCR beta rearrangements were amplified from peripheral blood genomic DNA. A mixed TRB-A/B primer pool amplified rearranged TRB by multiplex touch-down PCR. TCRdb called the multiplex PCR reads again in MiXCR, with one record for every CDR3 protein. The table has about 8,500 distinct CDR3 sequences, roughly two fifths seen once. The origin of this receptor is a human donor with a solid tumor. Sequenced material: blood. J is TRBJ2-7 and V is TRBV24-1, with TRBD1 as a possible D gene (5 bases). Written as DNA, the CDR3 is TGTGCCACCAGTGATTTCACAGGTTACGAGCAGTACTTC. Translating it yields CATSDFTGYEQYF.